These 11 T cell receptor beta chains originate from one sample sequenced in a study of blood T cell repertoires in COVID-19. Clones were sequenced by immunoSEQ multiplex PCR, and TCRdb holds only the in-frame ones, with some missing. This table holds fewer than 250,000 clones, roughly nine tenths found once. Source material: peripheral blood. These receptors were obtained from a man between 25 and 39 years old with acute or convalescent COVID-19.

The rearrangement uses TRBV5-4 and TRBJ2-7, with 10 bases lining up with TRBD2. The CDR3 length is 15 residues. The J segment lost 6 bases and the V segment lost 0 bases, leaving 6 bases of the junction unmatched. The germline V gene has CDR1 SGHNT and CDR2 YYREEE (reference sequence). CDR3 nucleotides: TGTGCCAGCAGCTTGGGGGCAGCGGGAGGGGCCGAGCAGTACTTC. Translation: CASSLGAAGGAEQYF.

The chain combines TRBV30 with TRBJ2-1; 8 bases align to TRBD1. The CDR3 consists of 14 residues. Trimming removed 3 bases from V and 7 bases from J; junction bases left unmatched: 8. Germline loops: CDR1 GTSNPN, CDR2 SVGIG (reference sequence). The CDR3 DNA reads TGTGCCTGGAGAGGACAGGGAATTCCGAATGAGCAGTTCTTC. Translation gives CAWRGQGIPNEQFF.

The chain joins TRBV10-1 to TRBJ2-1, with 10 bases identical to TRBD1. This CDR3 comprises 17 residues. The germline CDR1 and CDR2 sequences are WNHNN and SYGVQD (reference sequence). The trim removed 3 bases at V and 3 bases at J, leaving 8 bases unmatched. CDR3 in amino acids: CASSDNRQGAIYNEQFF. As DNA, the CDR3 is TGCGCCAGCAGTGACAACAGACAGGGGGCAATCTACAATGAGCAGTTCTTC.

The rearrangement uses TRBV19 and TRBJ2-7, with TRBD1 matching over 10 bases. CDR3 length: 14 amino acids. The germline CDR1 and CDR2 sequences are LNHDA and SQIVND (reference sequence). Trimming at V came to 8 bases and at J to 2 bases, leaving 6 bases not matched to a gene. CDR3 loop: CASSYDRGPYEQYF. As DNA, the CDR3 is TGTGCCAGTTCCTACGACAGGGGGCCCTACGAGCAGTACTTC. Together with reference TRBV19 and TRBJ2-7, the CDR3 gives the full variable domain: DGGITQSPKYLFRKEGQNVTLSCEQNLNHDAMYWYRQDPGQGLRLIYYSQIVNDFQKGDIAEGYSVSREKKESFPLTVTSAQKNPTAFYLCASSYDRGPYEQYFGPGTRLTVT.

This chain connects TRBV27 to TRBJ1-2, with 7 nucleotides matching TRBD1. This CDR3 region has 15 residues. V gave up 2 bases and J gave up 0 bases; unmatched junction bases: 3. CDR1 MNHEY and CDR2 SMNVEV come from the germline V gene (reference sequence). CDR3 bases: TGTGCCAGCAGTTTAGCAGGGGGAACTAACTATGGCTACACCTTC. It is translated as CASSLAGGTNYGYTF.

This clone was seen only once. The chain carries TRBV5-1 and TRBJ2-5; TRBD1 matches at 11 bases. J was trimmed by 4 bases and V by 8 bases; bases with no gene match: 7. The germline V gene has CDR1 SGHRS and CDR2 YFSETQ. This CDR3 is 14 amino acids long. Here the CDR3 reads CASQAGTGGETQYF. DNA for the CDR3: TGCGCCAGTCAAGCCGGGACAGGGGGAGAGACCCAGTACTTC.

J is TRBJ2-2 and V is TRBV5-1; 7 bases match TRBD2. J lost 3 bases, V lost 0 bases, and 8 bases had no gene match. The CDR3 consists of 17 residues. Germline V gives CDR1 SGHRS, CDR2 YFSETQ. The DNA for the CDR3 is TGCGCCAGCAGCTTGGAAGGGCAGGGAGGGGACACCGGGGAGCTGTTTTTT. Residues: CASSLEGQGGDTGELFF.

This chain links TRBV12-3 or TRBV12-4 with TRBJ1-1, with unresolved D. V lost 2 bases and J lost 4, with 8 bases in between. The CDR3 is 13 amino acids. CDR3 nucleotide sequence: TGTGCCAGCAGTTTAATGTCCGGCACTGAAGCTTTCTTT. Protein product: CASSLMSGTEAFF.

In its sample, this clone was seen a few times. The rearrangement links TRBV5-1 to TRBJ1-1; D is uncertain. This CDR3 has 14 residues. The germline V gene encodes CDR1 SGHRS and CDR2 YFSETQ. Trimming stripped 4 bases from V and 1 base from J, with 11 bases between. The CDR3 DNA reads TGCGCCAGCAGCCACCCCCAGGAGAACACTGAAGCTTTCTTT. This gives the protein CASSHPQENTEAFF. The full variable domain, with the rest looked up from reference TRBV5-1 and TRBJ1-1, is KAGVTQTPRYLIKTRGQQVTLSCSPISGHRSVSWYQQTPGQGLQFLFEYFSETQRNKGNFPGRFSGRQFSNSRSEMNVSTLELGDSALYLCASSHPQENTEAFFGQGTRLTVV.

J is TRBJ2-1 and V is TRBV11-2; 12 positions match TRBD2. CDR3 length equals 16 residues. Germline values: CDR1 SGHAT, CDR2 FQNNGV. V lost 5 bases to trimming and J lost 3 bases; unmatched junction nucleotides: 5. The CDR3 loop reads CASSLLAGGIYNEQFF. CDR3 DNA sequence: TGTGCCAGCAGCCTACTAGCGGGGGGCATCTACAATGAGCAGTTCTTC.

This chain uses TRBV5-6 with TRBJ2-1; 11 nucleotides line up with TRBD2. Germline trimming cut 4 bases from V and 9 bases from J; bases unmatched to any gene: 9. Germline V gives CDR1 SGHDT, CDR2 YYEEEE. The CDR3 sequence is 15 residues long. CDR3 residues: CASSLIAGGPGEQFF. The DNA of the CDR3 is TGTGCCAGCAGCCTAATAGCGGGAGGGCCCGGTGAGCAGTTCTTC.